The next 8 T cell receptor beta chains were all read from a single sample in a study of identical twins. In TCRdb, the 5' RACE reads were re-called with MiXCR into one record per CDR3 protein. The sample yields under 450,000 distinct CDR3 sequences, roughly 18% seen once. Sequencing was performed on naive T cells sorted from blood. These receptors were obtained from a man in his fifties or sixties in good health.

This clonotype was found a few times. The chain is built from TRBV18 and TRBJ1-3; D may be TRBD1 (6 bases). Germline V CDR1 and CDR2: KGHSH, LQKENI. The length of the CDR3 is 13 residues. V was shortened by 2 bases and J by 9 bases, with 11 bases between the two germline ends. The CDR3: CASSPDEGGTIYF. The CDR3 DNA sequence: TGTGCCAGCTCACCAGACGAAGGGGGCACCATATATTTT.

The rearrangement links TRBV15 to TRBJ2-3, with D possibly being TRBD1 (6 bases). The V and J ends lost 1 base and 3 bases respectively, with 8 bases between them. Germline CDR1 LNHNV, CDR2 YYDKDF (reference sequence). CDR3 length: 14 amino acids. Here the CDR3 DNA reads TGTGCCACCAGCAGAGGGACAGTTACAGATACGCAGTATTTT. It encodes CATSRGTVTDTQYF.

The chain uses TRBV10-3 and TRBJ2-1; maybe TRBD1 (6 bases). Germline lookup yields CDR1 ENHRY and CDR2 SYGVKD. This CDR3 spans 15 amino acids. Deletions cut 0 bases from V and 4 bases from J, with 10 bases between. CDR3 nucleotide sequence: TGTGCCATCAGTGAGTCCGGGACACTATACAATGAGCAGTTCTTC. Translated: CAISESGTLYNEQFF.

This clonotype has more than one count but fewer than ten. CDR3: CASSLRASGIDDEQFF. CDR3 sequence (DNA): TGCGCCAGCAGCTTGAGAGCTAGCGGGATCGACGATGAGCAGTTCTTC. The J gene is TRBJ2-1, the V gene TRBV5-1; TRBD2 matches at 9 bases. The germline V gene has CDR1 SGHRS and CDR2 YFSETQ. With V trimmed by 1 base and J by 8 bases, 10 bases remained unmatched. The CDR3 sequence is 16 residues long.

The V gene is TRBV5-4, the J gene TRBJ1-2, with a possible D match to TRBD1 (6 bases). CDR1 SGHNT and CDR2 YYREEE come from the germline V gene (reference sequence). The CDR3 is 15 amino acids. V dropped 3 bases and J dropped 7 bases, with 19 bases sitting between them. In DNA form, the CDR3 reads TGTGCCAGCAGCTCCAAACCTGGGGGGCCTAGTGGCTACACCTTC. The encoded protein is CASSSKPGGPSGYTF.

The V call is TRBV20-1, the J call TRBJ2-7, with 10 bases lining up with TRBD2. The length of the CDR3 is 12 residues. With 5 bases clipped from V and 13 bases from J, the junction kept 11 bases outside the gene matches. CDR1 is DFQATT, CDR2 SNEGSKA, per germline (reference sequence). CDR3 region: CSAQGLARSIYF. The CDR3 bases are TGCAGTGCTCAGGGACTAGCGAGATCCATATACTTC.

This clonotype has ten or more counts. The rearrangement uses TRBV7-2 and TRBJ2-7; D is unresolved. CDR1 is SGHTA and CDR2 is FQGNSA in the germline V gene. V was clipped by 2 bases and J by 4 bases, with 6 bases between them. The CDR3 spans 12 residues. CDR3: CASSLFLYEQYF. The CDR3 DNA sequence: TGTGCCAGCAGCTTATTTCTTTACGAGCAGTACTTC.

This chain links TRBV7-2 with TRBJ2-3; TRBD1 matches 10 bases. This CDR3 has 13 residues. Germline values: CDR1 SGHTA, CDR2 FQGNSA. V was clipped by 5 bases and J by 8 bases; unmatched bases: 4. CDR3 bases: TGTGCCAGCAGCCCCGGGACAGGGGCTACGCAGTATTTT. Encoded protein: CASSPGTGATQYF.